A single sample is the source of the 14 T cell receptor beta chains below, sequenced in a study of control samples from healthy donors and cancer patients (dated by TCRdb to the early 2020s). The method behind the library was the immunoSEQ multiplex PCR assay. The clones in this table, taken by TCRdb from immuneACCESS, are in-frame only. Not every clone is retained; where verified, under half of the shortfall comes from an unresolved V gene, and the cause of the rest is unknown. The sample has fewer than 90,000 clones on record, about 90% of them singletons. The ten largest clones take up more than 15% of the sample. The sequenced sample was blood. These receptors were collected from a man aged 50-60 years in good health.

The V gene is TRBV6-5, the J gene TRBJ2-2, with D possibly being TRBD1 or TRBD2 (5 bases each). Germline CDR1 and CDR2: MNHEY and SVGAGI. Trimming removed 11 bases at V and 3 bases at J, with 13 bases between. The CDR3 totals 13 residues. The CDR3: CAGRKGHTGELFF. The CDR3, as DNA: TGTGCCGGACGGAAGGGACACACCGGGGAGCTGTTTTTT.

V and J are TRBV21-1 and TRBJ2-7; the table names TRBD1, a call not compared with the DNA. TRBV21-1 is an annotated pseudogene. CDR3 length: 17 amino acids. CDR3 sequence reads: CASSKVPGQGASYEQYV. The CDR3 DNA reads TGTGCCAGCAGCAAAGTTCCAGGACAGGGGGCTTCCTACGAGCAGTACGTC.

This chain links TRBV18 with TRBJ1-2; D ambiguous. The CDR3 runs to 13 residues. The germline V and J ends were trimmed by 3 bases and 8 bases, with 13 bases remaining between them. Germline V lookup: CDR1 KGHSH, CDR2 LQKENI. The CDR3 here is CASSPRQAEGYTF. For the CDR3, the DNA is TGTGCCAGCTCACCCCGGCAGGCGGAGGGCTACACCTTC.

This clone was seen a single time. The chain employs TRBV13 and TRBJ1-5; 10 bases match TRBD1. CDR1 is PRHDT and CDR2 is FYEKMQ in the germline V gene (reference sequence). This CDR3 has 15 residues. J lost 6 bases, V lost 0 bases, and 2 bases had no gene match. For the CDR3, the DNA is TGTGCCAGCAGCTTAGGGACAGGGGGCGGTCAGCCCCAGCATTTT. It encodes CASSLGTGGGQPQHF.

The CDR3 spells CASSQDPAGTGTRETQYF. CDR3 in DNA: TGTGCCAGCAGCCAAGATCCGGCGGGGACAGGGACGAGGGAGACCCAGTACTTC. J is TRBJ2-5 and V is TRBV3-1 (or the pseudogene TRBV3-2); 9 nucleotides line up with TRBD1. After removal of 0 bases from V and 5 bases from J, the junction contained 13 bases not matched to a gene. Germline values: CDR1 LGHDT, CDR2 YNNKEL (reference sequence). This CDR3 contains 18 residues.

CDR3 in DNA: TGTGCCTGGGAACCTAGCTACAATGAGCAGTTCTTC. This encodes CAWEPSYNEQFF. This chain joins TRBV30 and TRBJ2-1; D gene ambiguous. With 5 bases removed from V and 3 bases from J, the gap between germline ends came to 8 bases. Germline V gene data show CDR1 as GTSNPN and CDR2 as SVGIG (reference sequence). The CDR3 is 12 amino acids.

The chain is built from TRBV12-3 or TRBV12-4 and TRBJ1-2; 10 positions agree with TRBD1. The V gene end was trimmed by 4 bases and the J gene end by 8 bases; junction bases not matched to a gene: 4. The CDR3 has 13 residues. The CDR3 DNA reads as TGTGCCAGCAGTTGGGGGACAGGGGCCGGCTACACCTTC. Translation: CASSWGTGAGYTF.

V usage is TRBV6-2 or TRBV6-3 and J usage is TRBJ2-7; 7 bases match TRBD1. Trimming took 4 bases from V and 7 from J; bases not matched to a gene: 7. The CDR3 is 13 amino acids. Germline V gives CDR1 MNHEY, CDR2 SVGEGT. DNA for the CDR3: TGTGCCAGCAGTTTGGAAAGGGGGCTTGAGCAGTACTTC. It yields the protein CASSLERGLEQYF.

In nucleotides, the CDR3 is TGTGCCATCAGCGACGCCACCAGTGAAGCTTTCTTT. This encodes CAISDATSEAFF. This chain joins TRBV10-3 and TRBJ1-1; no firm D call. Trimming took 6 bases from V and 7 from J, leaving 12 bases between them. Germline V gene data show CDR1 as ENHRY and CDR2 as SYGVKD. The CDR3 contains 12 residues.

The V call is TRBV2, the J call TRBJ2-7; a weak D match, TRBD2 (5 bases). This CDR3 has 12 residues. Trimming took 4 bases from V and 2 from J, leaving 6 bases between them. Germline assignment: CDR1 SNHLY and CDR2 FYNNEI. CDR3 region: CASSGGPYEQYV. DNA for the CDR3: TGTGCCAGCAGTGGAGGGCCCTACGAGCAGTACGTC.

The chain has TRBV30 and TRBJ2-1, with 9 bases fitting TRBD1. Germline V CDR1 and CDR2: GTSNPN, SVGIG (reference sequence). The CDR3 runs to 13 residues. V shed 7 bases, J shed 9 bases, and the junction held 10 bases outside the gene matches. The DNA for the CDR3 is TGTGCCTTGTCAGACAGGGGGGGAGGTGAGCAGTTCTTC. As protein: CALSDRGGGEQFF.

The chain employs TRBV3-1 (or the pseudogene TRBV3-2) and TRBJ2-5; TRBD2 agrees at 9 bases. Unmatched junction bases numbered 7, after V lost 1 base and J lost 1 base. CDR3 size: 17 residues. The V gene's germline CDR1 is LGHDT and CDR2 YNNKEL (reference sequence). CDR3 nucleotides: TGTGCCAGCAGCCAAGGACGGCGGGGGGGCCCCCAAGAGACCCAGTACTTC. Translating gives CASSQGRRGGPQETQYF.

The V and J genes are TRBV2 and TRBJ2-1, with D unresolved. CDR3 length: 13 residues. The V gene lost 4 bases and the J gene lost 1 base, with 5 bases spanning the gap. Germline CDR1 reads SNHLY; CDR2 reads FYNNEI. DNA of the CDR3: TGTGCCAGCAGTGGAATTTCCTACAATGAGCAGTTCTTC. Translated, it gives CASSGISYNEQFF.

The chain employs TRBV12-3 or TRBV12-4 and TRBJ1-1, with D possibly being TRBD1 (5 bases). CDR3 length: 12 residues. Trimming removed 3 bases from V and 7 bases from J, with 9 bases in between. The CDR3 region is CASSLGPREAFF. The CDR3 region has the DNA TGTGCCAGCAGTTTGGGGCCGCGTGAAGCTTTCTTT.